This T cell receptor (beta chain) came from a study of T cell responses to AZD1222 COVID-19 vaccine. Study-wide results and limits: Vaccination with two AZD1222 doses was followed by a rise in Spike-specific TCR breadth and depth. At baseline, seropositivity was found in only 5 to 7 AZD1222 recipients. Clonal diversity was possibly underestimated; the donors were predominantly white British and more often female. Repertoire sampling was restricted to post-peak T cell response timepoints.

Note on this clone: Antigen unknown.

This table comes from immunoSEQ multiplex PCR, and its TCRdb copy is limited to in-frame clones, with some not included. Here the sample spans around 140,000 clones, 70% to 90% being singletons. The J segment lost 9 bases and the V segment lost 4 bases, leaving 0 bases of the junction unmatched. Germline values: CDR1 SGHVS, CDR2 FQNEAQ. The length of the CDR3 is 11 residues. Source: peripheral blood, taken 28 days after the second AZD1222 dose. The clonotype was recovered from an adult who received the AZD1222 COVID-19 vaccine. The gene calls are TRBV7-8 and TRBJ2-1, with TRBD1 matching over 7 bases. For the CDR3, the DNA is TGTGCCAGCAGCTCAGGGGGTGAGCAGTTCTTC. Protein product: CASSSGGEQFF.